This TCR beta chain was captured by sequencing in a study of T cell responses to AZD1222 COVID-19 vaccine. TCRdb's copy holds only in-frame clones and misses some; the assay was immunoSEQ multiplex PCR. The table lists roughly 120,000 clones, approximately 86% of them singletons. Germline V CDR1 and CDR2: LNHDA, SQIVND (reference sequence). Deletions cut 8 bases from V and 2 bases from J, with 10 bases between. The CDR3 has 13 residues. The count of this clone is one. Its antigen is unidentified. General study results and limits: The donor group comprised mostly white British people and more females; the analysis possibly underestimated clonal diversity. Among vaccine-associated CD4 TCRs, coverage spanned spike, with dominance at 160-218 and 743-854.

The rearrangement uses TRBV19 and TRBJ1-5; the D is unclear. Sample: peripheral blood, taken 28 days after the second AZD1222 dose. This TCR derives from an adult who received the AZD1222 COVID-19 vaccine. As DNA, the CDR3 is TGTGCCAGTGGAGGGAGCGGCAATCAGCCCCAGCATTTT. It translates to CASGGSGNQPQHF.